The 21 T cell receptor beta chains in this list originate from one sample, sequenced in a study of technical replicates of blood from a few donors. Sequenced by immunoSEQ multiplex PCR; TCRdb stores in-frame clones only, minus some. The profile shows more than 80,000 clones, 90% to 97% of them singletons. The source material was T cells isolated from PBMCs. The receptors come from a human donor in good health.

The V gene is TRBV7-2, the J gene TRBJ2-2, with TRBD2 identical over 9 bases. Germline CDR1 SGHTA, CDR2 FQGNSA. The V segment lost 1 base and the J segment 4 bases; nucleotides outside the gene matches: 10. The CDR3 extends over 18 amino acids. Here the CDR3 DNA reads TGTGCCAGCAGCTTAGTAAGGGCTAGCGGGGTTCCCACCGGGGAGCTGTTTTTT. It yields the protein CASSLVRASGVPTGELFF.

The chain uses TRBV6-6 and TRBJ2-5, with a tentative D call TRBD2 (5 bases). CDR3 length: 13 residues. In germline, CDR1 is MNHNY, CDR2 SVGAGI (reference sequence). Trimming took off 2 bases at V and 4 bases at J, with 8 bases between the two ends. As DNA, the CDR3 is TGTGCCAGCAGTTACAACCGGGGAGAGACCCAGTACTTC. It yields the protein CASSYNRGETQYF.

The chain employs TRBV27 and TRBJ2-7; TRBD2 aligns across 9 bases. This CDR3 has 13 residues. V dropped 9 bases and J dropped 4; count of bases not matched to a gene: 7. Germline V gene lookup returns CDR1 MNHEY and CDR2 SMNVEV (reference sequence). The CDR3 region is CASRPSGVYEQYF. CDR3 coding DNA: TGTGCCAGTAGACCTAGCGGGGTGTACGAGCAGTACTTC.

This clone was recorded only once. This chain links TRBV7-9 with TRBJ1-2; the D is unclear. V lost 5 bases and J lost 8, with 15 bases in between. Germline loops: CDR1 SEHNR, CDR2 FQNEAQ (reference sequence). There are 13 residues in the CDR3. The CDR3 sequence: CASSPVLGRGYTF. The CDR3 DNA sequence: TGTGCCAGCAGCCCTGTCTTGGGCCGAGGCTACACCTTC.

The rearrangement links TRBV5-8 to TRBJ2-2, with D maybe TRBD2 (6 bases). Looked up from germline, CDR1 is SGHTS and CDR2 is YDEGEE. Trimming shortened V by 2 bases and J by 5 bases, and 16 bases separated the two germline ends. There are 16 residues in the CDR3. CDR3 nucleotides: TGTGCCAGCAGCTTAGAGTATCAGGGAGGAACCGGGGAGCTGTTTTTT. Protein sequence: CASSLEYQGGTGELFF. The entire variable domain, with the rest obtained from reference TRBV5-8 and TRBJ2-2, is as follows: EAGVTQSPTHLIKTRGQQATLRCSPISGHTSVYWYQQALGLGLQFLLWYDEGEERNRGNFPPRFSGRQFPNYSSELNVNALELEDSALYLCASSLEYQGGTGELFFGEGSRLTVL.

The chain is built from TRBV7-9 and TRBJ2-2; the D is unclear. The germline gives CDR1 SEHNR, CDR2 FQNEAQ (reference sequence). The length of the CDR3 is 13 residues. V was shortened by 2 bases and J by 6 bases, with 7 bases between the two germline ends. The CDR3 nucleotides read TGTGCCAGCAGCTTAAATATCCCCGGGGAGCTGTTTTTT. Translating gives CASSLNIPGELFF.

The chain combines TRBV4-1 with TRBJ2-3; 12 nucleotides agree with TRBD2. V was pared by 4 bases and J by 2 bases, with 1 base of the junction left unmatched. Germline CDR1 reads MGHRA; CDR2 reads YSYEKL. CDR3 length: 15 amino acids. The CDR3 DNA is TGCGCCAGCAGCCGGACTAGCGGGACCACAGATACGCAGTATTTT. Encoded protein: CASSRTSGTTDTQYF.

The V and J genes are TRBV30 and TRBJ1-3; no clear D gene. The CDR3 runs to 16 residues. Trimming removed 0 bases from V and 0 bases from J, with 12 bases in between. CDR1 GTSNPN and CDR2 SVGIG come from the germline V gene (reference sequence). The CDR3 here is CAWSVPRQSSGNTIYF. The CDR3 DNA reads as TGTGCCTGGAGTGTACCTAGGCAGAGCTCTGGAAACACCATATATTTT.

V usage is TRBV11-2 and J usage is TRBJ2-3; D call uncertain. The germline gives CDR1 SGHAT, CDR2 FQNNGV. V lost 5 bases to trimming and J lost 1 base, with 10 bases between them. The CDR3 is made up of 14 amino acids. Here the CDR3 DNA reads TGTGCCAGCAGCGGAGTTCGGGGCACAGATACGCAGTATTTT. Translation: CASSGVRGTDTQYF.

V usage is TRBV28 and J usage is TRBJ2-5; 7 nucleotides line up with TRBD1. The CDR3 covers 15 residues. The J segment lost 0 bases and the V segment lost 3 bases, leaving 4 bases of the junction unmatched. Germline CDR1 reads MDHEN; CDR2 reads SYDVKM. This CDR3 reads CASSLGQHYQETQYF. In DNA, the CDR3 is TGTGCCAGCAGTTTGGGACAGCATTACCAAGAGACCCAGTACTTC.

The chain joins TRBV25-1 to TRBJ2-2; TRBD1 matches 10 bases. Germline CDR1 is MGHDK and CDR2 is SYGVNS. J gave up 7 bases and V 6 bases, and 5 bases lay outside the gene matches. The CDR3 sequence is 14 residues long. The CDR3 DNA follows: TGTGCCAGCAGAGGACAGGGGGTAAACGGGGAGCTGTTTTTT. It yields the protein CASRGQGVNGELFF.

The chain combines TRBV29-1 with TRBJ1-5, with a tentative D call TRBD1 (6 bases). Germline-derived CDR1 and CDR2 are SQVTM and ANQGSEA. The V end was cut by 4 bases, the J end by 4 bases, with 11 bases between. This CDR3 has 13 residues. CDR3 nucleotides: TGCAGCGTTGGAGAGGGGGGAAATCAGCCCCAGCATTTT. Protein sequence: CSVGEGGNQPQHF.

The chain carries TRBV7-9 and TRBJ1-3; D remains unclear. V lost 5 bases to trimming and J lost 8 bases, with 22 bases between them. Germline lookup yields CDR1 SEHNR and CDR2 FQNEAQ (reference sequence). The CDR3 contains 16 residues. CDR3 residues: CASSPPRLLLKDTIYF. The CDR3 bases are TGTGCCAGCAGCCCCCCCAGACTGCTTCTCAAGGACACCATATATTTT.

The rearrangement links TRBV6-5 to TRBJ1-1; D ambiguous. This CDR3 spans 12 amino acids. Trimming removed 2 bases at V and 4 bases at J, with 5 bases between. Germline CDR1 is MNHEY and CDR2 is SVGAGI. CDR3 residues: CASSYISTEAFF. The CDR3 coding sequence is TGTGCCAGCAGTTACATCAGCACTGAAGCTTTCTTT.

The V call is TRBV6-1, the J call TRBJ2-3, with D possibly being TRBD2 (6 bases). The length of the CDR3 is 16 residues. Trimming shortened V by 3 bases and J by 4 bases, and 17 bases separated the two germline ends. The germline V gene has CDR1 MNHNS and CDR2 SASEGT. The CDR3 DNA reads as TGTGCCAGCAGTGATCCGGGACGGGACTTCCCAGATACGCAGTATTTT. This sequence encodes CASSDPGRDFPDTQYF.

This chain uses TRBV9 with TRBJ2-1, with D tentatively TRBD2 (6 bases). Germline CDR1 SGDLS, CDR2 YYNGEE. The CDR3 has 16 residues. Deletions cut 3 bases from V and 1 base from J, with 14 bases between. CDR3 nucleotide sequence: TGTGCCAGCAGCGCCGACAGTAGCGGATCCTACAATGAGCAGTTCTTC. Translation: CASSADSSGSYNEQFF.

This rearrangement joins TRBV29-1 to TRBJ2-1; D not certain. Trimming stripped 4 bases from V and 7 bases from J, with 26 bases between. The CDR3 contains 17 residues. Germline V CDR1 and CDR2: SQVTM, ANQGSEA. CDR3 sequence: CSVVFSERVLYRNEQFF. Written as DNA, the CDR3 is TGCAGCGTTGTCTTTTCCGAACGGGTACTTTATAGGAATGAGCAGTTCTTC.

This clone was counted once. The chain carries TRBV28 and TRBJ1-1; 9 nucleotides line up with TRBD1. This CDR3 region has 15 residues. Unmatched junction bases numbered 7, after V lost 4 bases and J lost 4 bases. The germline CDR1 and CDR2 sequences are MDHEN and SYDVKM. The CDR3 nucleotides are TGTGCCAGCAGTTCGGGACAGGGAATGGGCACTGAAGCTTTCTTT. This translates into CASSSGQGMGTEAFF.

Note on this clone: Other DNA sequences in this sample translate to the same CDR3. The J gene is TRBJ1-5, the V gene TRBV27; D unresolved. Germline V gives CDR1 MNHEY, CDR2 SMNVEV (reference sequence). The CDR3 spans 13 residues. V was trimmed by 3 bases and J by 2 bases, leaving 5 bases between them. Here the CDR3 reads CASSFGRNQPQHF. The CDR3 coding sequence is TGTGCCAGCAGTTTCGGTCGCAATCAGCCCCAGCATTTT.

This chain uses TRBV5-4 with TRBJ2-7, with 7 nucleotides matching TRBD1. V was clipped by 2 bases and J by 0 bases; unmatched bases: 2. In germline, CDR1 is SGHNT, CDR2 YYREEE (reference sequence). The CDR3 runs 14 residues. The CDR3 reads CASSLGTASYEQYF. The CDR3 DNA sequence: TGTGCCAGCAGCTTAGGGACAGCCTCCTACGAGCAGTACTTC.

The chain carries TRBV10-3 and TRBJ2-3; D possibly corresponds to TRBD1 (5 bases). The V end lost 2 bases, the J end lost 0 bases, and 9 bases lay between the germline ends. The CDR3 runs 15 residues. Germline V CDR1 and CDR2: ENHRY, SYGVKD. The CDR3 reads CAISEDSPSTDTQYF. CDR3 DNA: TGTGCCATCAGTGAGGACAGCCCTAGCACAGATACGCAGTATTTT.